This T cell receptor beta chain was retrieved from a study of shared clonotypes between healthy human individuals (dated by TCRdb to the early 2020s). Some background on the complete study: Three men and a couple of women, aged 18 to 49 years, made up the cohort. For each donor, CD4 naive and CD4 memory were each given three plates, CD8 naive was given two plates, and CD8 memory was given one plate. The study deeply sequenced blood TCR repertoires of about five healthy adults to estimate repertoire size and the extent of clonotype sharing between individuals. To increase sequencing depth and limit assay-specific biases, TCR repertoire library preparation and sequencing were carried out by different laboratories using diverse techniques. Per donor, leukapheresis produced somewhere between about 0.8 and 9 billion PBMCs.

Comments on this clone: Its antigen specificity is not known. Per-nucleotide qualities are absent, and no much larger clonotype sits a single base away.

The germline V gene gives CDR1 as MNHNS and CDR2 as SASEGT. Spanning cysteine to phenylalanine, the CDR3 consists of 13 amino acids. Just CDR3 DNA is preserved here, 39 bases in frame from base 1. The junction carries 16 bases between V and J, which are trimmed by 9 bases and 4 bases respectively. Using the deep immunoSEQ assay, TCR CDR3 regions were amplified from genomic DNA by multiplex PCR. Extracted genomic DNA from each cell subset was distributed evenly across all wells of several immunoSEQ 96-well plates, and each plate was treated as a replicate. For sorted subsets, each replicate PCR was loaded with around 200 ng genomic DNA, equivalent to approximately 33,000 T cell genomes. The purified libraries were quantified using a Qubit 3.0 fluorometer, sized with a Bioanalyzer 2100, and then quantified again using the KAPA Library Quantification kit. Every immunoSEQ 96-well plate was sequenced on a dedicated single-read 150-cycle Illumina NextSeq 550 flow cell. Processing in the source paper ran as follows. Because the immunoSEQ output held only junctional sequences and lacked quality scores, the filtering could not match the filtering applied to full-length reads. To assign V/J genes and CDR3, sequences were annotated using PyIR, a Python wrapper for IgBLAST v1.9, with IMGT germline references. Any read was removed if the V/J assignment was weak (E-value above 1e-6), the CDR3 was missing, or the read contained stop codons, out-of-frame junctions, or ambiguous translated residues. V3J clonotypes were defined by identical inferred V gene, J gene, and CDR3 amino acid sequence. Percentage overlap between repertoires was calculated by dividing the number of shared unique clonotypes by the size of the smaller repertoire. Three approaches were used to assess repertoire richness: RTK rarefaction, the Chao1 estimator, and Recon v2.1 estimates of unobserved clonotypes. Generation probabilities for all TCRbeta clonotypes obtained by the gDNA method from a handful of donors were computed using OLGA. TCRdb's version of the immuneACCESS table is confined to in-frame rearrangements and falls short of the full clone set. An unresolved V gene accounts for under half of the shortfall where checked; the remainder is of unknown origin. V and J calls plus clone size are reproduced from that table; the DNA served to infer D and trimming. Recorded for this sample are over a million clones; approximately 80% of them occurred a single time. Together, the top ten hold approximately 0.52% of the sample.

The donors were healthy, HIV-negative adults with no recently reported acute infections or vaccinations. Every donor was a Caucasian adult living in Nashville, Tennessee, USA. CD4+ T cells were enriched by magnetic negative selection, after which naive cells were positively selected on CD45RA and the negative fraction was taken as the memory subset. Blood was obtained by leukapheresis, after which PBMCs were separated by Ficoll-Histopaque density gradient centrifugation and cryopreserved in liquid nitrogen vapor phase. Purity and quantity of every magnetically sorted T cell population were checked by analytical flow cytometry. From each sorted fraction, genomic DNA was isolated and quantified by UV absorbance on a Nanodrop 2000c. General findings and caveats noted by the study authors: Only blood was sampled, and tissue TCR repertoires likely differ from those in blood. Compared with non-shared clonotypes, the clonotypes found in all four sorted-subset donors had higher generation probabilities. Roughly 5.2% of naive CD4, roughly 3.5% of naive CD8, roughly 2.4% of memory CD4, and 0.4% of memory CD8 clonotypes were shared across a few donors. Based on pairwise subsampling, the degree of clonotype sharing among donors was expected to be affected by sequencing depth. Because the study included a small number of donors, the genetic and exposure-history diversity represented was limited. Even with the large sequencing depth, rarefaction of the sorted-subset datasets indicated that sequencing was incomplete. Naive subsets generally had larger estimated clonotype richness than memory subsets.

This receptor chain uses TRBV6-1 and TRBJ2-7; TRBD2 is a weak D gene call, 5 bases matching. The TCR originated in a young man in good health. Some clones in this sample may be carry-over from other donors' samples. Sequencing was done on a sample of memory CD4+ T cells from PBMCs. The cell subset or site label on this specimen signifies: CD45RA-negative fraction. The DNA sequence is as follows: TGTGCCAGTTTCCCGGACTTCCAATACGAGCAGTACTTC. Its amino acids are CASFPDFQYEQYF.